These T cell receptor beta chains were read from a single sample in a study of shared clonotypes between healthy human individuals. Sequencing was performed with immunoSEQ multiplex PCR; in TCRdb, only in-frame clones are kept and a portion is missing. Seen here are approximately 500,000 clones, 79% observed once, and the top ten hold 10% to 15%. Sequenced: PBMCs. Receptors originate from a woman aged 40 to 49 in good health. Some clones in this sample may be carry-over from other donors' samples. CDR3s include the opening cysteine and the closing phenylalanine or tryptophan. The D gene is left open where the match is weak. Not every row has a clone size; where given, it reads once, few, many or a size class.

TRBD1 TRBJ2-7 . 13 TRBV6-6 TGTGCCAGCAGTTACCGGACAGGGTCCGTGCAGTACTTC CASSYRTGSVQYF
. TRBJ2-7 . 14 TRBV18 TGTGCCAGCTCACCAAGTCGGGAGCCCTACGAGCAGTACTTC CASSPSREPYEQYF
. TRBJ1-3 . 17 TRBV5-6 TGTGCCAGCAGCTTGGCCGGGGTCTTGGGATCTGGAAACACCATATATTTT CASSLAGVLGSGNTIYF
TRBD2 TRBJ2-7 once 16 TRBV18 TGTGCCAGCTCACCAACCCAGCGGGAGGGGGGCTACGAGCAGTACTTC CASSPTQREGGYEQYF
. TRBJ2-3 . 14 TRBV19 TGTGCCAGTAGTACTTCCGGGACTCAGAATACGCAGTATTTT CASSTSGTQNTQYF
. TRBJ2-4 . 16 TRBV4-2 TGTGCCAGCAGCGCATCGGGACAACTAGCCAAAAACATTCAGTACTTC CASSASGQLAKNIQYF
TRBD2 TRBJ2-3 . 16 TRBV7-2 TGTGCCAGCAGCCAGACCATAGCGGGACGGAGGTATACGCAGTATTTT CASSQTIAGRRYTQYF
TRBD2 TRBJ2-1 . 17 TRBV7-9 TGTGCCAGCAGCTTAGCAGTGTGGGCTAGCGGTAACAATGAGCAGTTCTTC CASSLAVWASGNNEQFF
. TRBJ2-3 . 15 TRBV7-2 TGTGCCAGCAGCTTAGCGGGGAGTTTCTCAGATACGCAGTATTTT CASSLAGSFSDTQYF
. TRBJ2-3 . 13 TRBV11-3 TGTGCCAGCAGCTTAGAAGAGGCAGATACGCAGTATTTT CASSLEEADTQYF
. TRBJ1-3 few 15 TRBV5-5 TGTGCCAGCAGCCCGGGGGCGGGTGCTGGAAACACCATATATTTT CASSPGAGAGNTIYF
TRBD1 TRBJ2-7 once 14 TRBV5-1 TGCGCCAGCAGCTTGTCACAGGGGGCCCGCGAGCAGTACTTC CASSLSQGAREQYF
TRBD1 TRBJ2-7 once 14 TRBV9 TGTGCCAGCAGCCCCGGAGACAGGGAGTACGAGCAGTACTTC CASSPGDREYEQYF
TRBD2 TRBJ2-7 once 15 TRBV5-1 TGCGCCAGCAGCCCCCGGACTAGCGGGAGCTACGAGCAGTACTTC CASSPRTSGSYEQYF
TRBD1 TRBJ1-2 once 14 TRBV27 TGTGCCAGCAGTTCCAGACAGGGAGGTTATGGCTACACCTTC CASSSRQGGYGYTF
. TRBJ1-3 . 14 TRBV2 TGTGCCAGCAGTGGCCAGGGAGGCGGAAACACCATATATTTT CASSGQGGGNTIYF
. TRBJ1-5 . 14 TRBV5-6 TGTGCCAGCAGCCCCCCGGGGATCAATCAGCCCCAGCATTTT CASSPPGINQPQHF
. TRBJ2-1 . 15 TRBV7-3 TGTGCCAGCAGCCCTCAGGGGACCTCCTACAATGAGCAGTTCTTC CASSPQGTSYNEQFF
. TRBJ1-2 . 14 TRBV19 TGTGCCAGTAGTATCACCCCCAGGGGAATTGGCTACACCTTC CASSITPRGIGYTF
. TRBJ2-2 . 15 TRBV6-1 TGTGCCAGCAATTTTGTAGCAGAGAACACCGGGGAGCTGTTTTTT CASNFVAENTGELFF
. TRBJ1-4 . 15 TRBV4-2 TGTGCCAGCAGCCAAAGTAGGGATGGTAATGAAAAACTGTTTTTT CASSQSRDGNEKLFF
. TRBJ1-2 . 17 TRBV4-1 TGCGCCAGCAGCCAAATTTGGGCAGGGGCCGTCGGCTATGGCTACACCTTC CASSQIWAGAVGYGYTF
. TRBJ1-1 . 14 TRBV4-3 TGCGCCAGCAGCCAAGATCATCGTCACACTGAAGCTTTCTTT CASSQDHRHTEAFF
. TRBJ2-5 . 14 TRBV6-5 TGTGCCAGCAGTTACTCAGTGGGGGGAGAGACCCAGTACTTC CASSYSVGGETQYF
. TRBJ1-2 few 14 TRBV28 TGTGCCAGCACCCACCGGCAGGGAACCTATGGCTACACCTTC CASTHRQGTYGYTF
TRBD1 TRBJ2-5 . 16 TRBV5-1 TGCGCCAGCAGCACCACGAGACAGGGGGCGGAAGAGACCCAGTACTTC CASSTTRQGAEETQYF
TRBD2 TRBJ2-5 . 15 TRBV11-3 TGTGCCAGCAGCTTAGAAGGCGGGAGCGAGGAGACCCAGTACTTC CASSLEGGSEETQYF
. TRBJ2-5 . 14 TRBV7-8 TGTGCCAGCAGCTTAGGGGGGGCTGAAGAGACCCAGTACTTC CASSLGGAEETQYF
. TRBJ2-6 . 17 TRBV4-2 TGTGCCAGCAGCCAAGGACTGGGGGTAACGGGGGCCAACGTCCTGACTTTC CASSQGLGVTGANVLTF